This TCR beta chain appears in the sequencing data of a study of shared T cell receptors in the human thymus. Assay: immunoSEQ multiplex PCR; the TCRdb copy retains only in-frame clones and omits some. This table holds 500,000 to 850,000 clones, 70% to 90% found once. Germline CDR1 and CDR2: ENHRY and SYGVKD. Trimming removed 6 bases from V and 2 bases from J, with 10 bases in between. This CDR3 contains 13 residues. A further study also used this sample, focusing on human thymus T cells. That study reports: Resections obtained during corrective heart surgery supplied the thymus tissue. Thymic as well as blood repertoires seemed to favor certain V and J genes unevenly. As related research reported, thymic repertoires overlapped highly among unrelated individuals.

This receptor was taken from a boy younger than two with a congenital heart defect. Sequenced: thymocytes. This chain joins TRBV10-3 and TRBJ2-5; D possibly corresponds to TRBD2 (6 bases). The DNA for the CDR3 is TGTGCCATCAGGACCGGAGGGCAAGAGACCCAGTACTTC. Protein product: CAIRTGGQETQYF.